The present T cell receptor (beta chain) was sequenced within a study of regulatory T cells in long-lasting Graves disease. This CDR3 contains 15 residues. The V end was cut by 3 bases, the J end by 0 bases, with 10 bases between. Germline V gene sequence: CDR1 SGDLS, CDR2 YYNGEE. Relying on iRepertoire HTBI primers and Arm-PCR of CDR3 regions, the team built TCR beta libraries. Each CDR3 protein gets one entry after TCRdb re-called the multiplex PCR reads with MiXCR. The profile shows 350,000 to 550,000 distinct CDR3 sequences, around 13% of them singletons. Time point meaning: newly diagnosed GD, antithyroid drugs for less than 3 months. From RNA extracted from PBMCs, the TCR library was made. The sample was also linked to a second study, of T cells in Graves' hyperthyroidism and ophthalmopathy.

Here the sequenced sample was peripheral blood mononuclear cells (PBMCs), taken at new diagnosis, from a patient treated with antithyroid drugs. The J gene is TRBJ2-1, the V gene TRBV9, with TRBD2 as a possible D gene (5 bases). The receptor's source is a woman aged 45-59 years with Graves disease. Here the CDR3 reads CASSGGWASYNEQFF. In DNA, the CDR3 is TGTGCCAGCAGCGGCGGGTGGGCCTCCTACAATGAGCAGTTCTTC. Combining the CDR3 with reference TRBV9 and TRBJ2-1 gives the whole variable domain DSGVTQTPKHLITATGQRVTLRCSPRSGDLSVYWYQQSLDQGLQFLIQYYNGEERAKGNILERFSAQQFPDLHSELNLSSLELGDSALYFCASSGGWASYNEQFFGPGTRLTVL.